These 4 T cell receptor beta chains came from one sample sequenced in a study of response to subunit inactivated influenza vaccine. Each CDR3 protein gets one entry after TCRdb re-called the RT-PCR reads with MiXCR. The data contain some 550,000 distinct CDR3 sequences, around 21% of them singletons. These same records also appear under a second study, on T cells expressing NK-cell markers. As that study records: For TCR beta, cDNA was produced by 5'RACE template switching with UMIs.

The input for sequencing was CD4+ T cells sorted from PBMCs, taken approximately 12 days after vaccination. All receptors come from a man in his forties or fifties who received an inactivated influenza vaccine.

This clonotype occurred a few times. This chain connects TRBV4-3 to TRBJ2-2; 7 positions match TRBD2. V was clipped by 4 bases and J by 0 bases; unmatched bases: 5. The germline V gene encodes CDR1 LGHNA and CDR2 YSLEER. CDR3 length: 16 residues. The CDR3 nucleotides are TGCGCCAGCAGCCGAGAACTAGCGCCGAACACCGGGGAGCTGTTTTTT. Amino acid sequence: CASSRELAPNTGELFF.

This clonotype was seen only a few times. The rearrangement links TRBV6-1 to TRBJ2-7, with 7 positions matching TRBD1. The CDR3 runs 14 residues. Germline lookup yields CDR1 MNHNS and CDR2 SASEGT. The J segment lost 2 bases and the V segment lost 5 bases, leaving 6 bases of the junction unmatched. The CDR3 protein is CASSNYRGPYEQYF. DNA for the CDR3: TGTGCCAGCAGTAATTACAGGGGCCCCTACGAGCAGTACTTC.

This chain joins TRBV15 and TRBJ2-3; unclear D gene. CDR3 length: 13 amino acids. Germline CDR1 and CDR2: LNHNV and YYDKDF (reference sequence). V shed 3 bases and J shed 5 bases, with 9 bases lying between them. CDR3 DNA sequence: TGTGCCACCAGCAGTGATCTGGGAGATACGCAGTATTTT. It translates to CATSSDLGDTQYF. The full variable domain, in which reference TRBV15 and TRBJ2-3 provide the parts outside the CDR3, is DAMVIQNPRYQVTQFGKPVTLSCSQTLNHNVMYWYQQKSSQAPKLLFHYYDKDFNNEADTPDNFQSRRPNTSFCFLDIRSPGLGDTAMYLCATSSDLGDTQYFGPGTRLTVL.

This clonotype has only a few counts. The chain links TRBV3-1 to TRBJ2-2; the match to TRBD1 covers 12 bases. The germline V gene has CDR1 LGHDT and CDR2 YNNKEL (reference sequence). Germline trimming cut 5 bases from V and 7 bases from J; bases unmatched to any gene: 5. The CDR3 totals 15 residues. CDR3 nucleotides: TGTGCCAGCAGCTGGGGACAGGGGGCAGTCGGGGAGCTGTTTTTT. Encoded protein: CASSWGQGAVGELFF.